Each of the 2 T cell receptor beta chains below was sequenced from the same sample in a study of T-cell reconstitution after alpha-beta-depleted transplantation in children. Researchers prepared the TCRbeta library using unique molecular identifiers, the study reports. MiXCR, applied by TCRdb to the PCR reads, yields one record per CDR3 protein. The sample lists approximately 520,000 distinct CDR3 sequences; roughly an eighth were seen once. This material consisted of PBMCs, mostly from graft donor cells, taken 180 days after TCRalphabeta/CD19-depleted stem cell transplant. These receptors all come from a female patient aged 2-9 years who had a stem cell transplant for aplastic anemia, so the T cells may come from the graft donor.

Many counts were recorded for this clonotype. V is TRBV14 and J is TRBJ2-7; perhaps TRBD1 as D (6 bases). There are 12 residues in the CDR3. Trimming took off 4 bases at V and 4 bases at J, with 8 bases between the two ends. From germline, CDR1 is SGHDN and CDR2 FVKESK. The CDR3 is CASSLTGYEQYV. The CDR3 region has the DNA TGTGCCAGCAGCCTCACAGGGTACGAGCAGTACGTC.

This clonotype was observed a handful of times. The chain links TRBV6-2 or TRBV6-3 to TRBJ2-7; 8 positions agree with TRBD1. Trimming removed 0 bases from V and 0 bases from J; junction bases left unmatched: 16. Germline V CDR1 and CDR2: MNHEY, SVGEGT. The CDR3 loop spans 20 amino acids. CDR3 in DNA: TGTGCCAGCAGTTACTCGACGGACAGGGTCTTCCCCCACAGCTCCTACGAGCAGTACTTC. Translation: CASSYSTDRVFPHSSYEQYF.